The 27 T cell receptor beta chains below all came from one sample that was sequenced in a study of shared clonotypes between healthy human individuals. The method was immunoSEQ multiplex PCR; TCRdb's version includes in-frame clones alone and lacks a portion of them. The table lists more than 600,000 clones, about 92% of them singletons. Naivety among CD8 cells was defined by CD45RO negativity and positive CCR7 selection, thereby excluding terminally differentiated effector memory CD45RA+ cells. The specimen sequenced was naive CD8+ T cells sorted from blood. Every receptor here comes from a man aged 25-40 years in good health.

The V and J genes are TRBV9 and TRBJ2-1, with D maybe TRBD2 (5 bases). V dropped 4 bases and J dropped 2 bases, with 16 bases sitting between them. The CDR3 covers 16 residues. The V gene's germline CDR1 is SGDLS and CDR2 YYNGEE. The CDR3 reads CASSPLGIEAYNEQFF. DNA of the CDR3: TGTGCCAGCAGCCCACTCGGGATCGAAGCCTACAATGAGCAGTTCTTC.

The chain carries TRBV27 and TRBJ2-5, with D possibly TRBD2 on 6 matching bases. V was shortened by 4 bases and J by 10 bases, with 16 bases between the two germline ends. CDR3 length: 13 residues. Germline-derived CDR1 and CDR2 are MNHEY and SMNVEV (reference sequence). The CDR3 DNA sequence: TGTGCCAGCAGTTACCCCGGGGGTGTCATCCAGTACTTC. Protein: CASSYPGGVIQYF.

This sequence joins TRBV11-2 and TRBJ2-7; D perhaps matches TRBD1 (6 bases). The CDR3 is 14 amino acids. Germline-derived CDR1 and CDR2 are SGHAT and FQNNGV. V was trimmed by 4 bases and J by 2 bases, leaving 12 bases between them. The CDR3, as DNA: TGTGCCAGCAGCTCCTGGACAGCCACCTACGAGCAGTACTTC. It specifies CASSSWTATYEQYF.

The gene calls are TRBV13 and TRBJ2-1; D not resolved. Germline CDR1 reads PRHDT; CDR2 reads FYEKMQ (reference sequence). CDR3 length: 15 residues. V lost 5 bases and J lost 5, with 16 bases in between. CDR3: CASSLTRNTDNEQFF. The CDR3 region has the DNA TGTGCCAGCAGCCTAACCCGGAACACGGACAATGAGCAGTTCTTC.

The genes are TRBV7-9 and TRBJ2-3; 7 bases map to TRBD1. The CDR3 is 17 residues long. With 0 bases clipped from V and 2 bases from J, the junction kept 8 bases outside the gene matches. CDR1 and CDR2 (germline): SEHNR, FQNEAQ (reference sequence). The CDR3 loop reads CASSLAGGARYTDTQYF. Written as DNA, the CDR3 is TGTGCCAGCAGCTTAGCAGGGGGCGCACGATACACAGATACGCAGTATTTT.

The chain couples TRBV7-2 to TRBJ2-1, with 10 bases that match TRBD1. Germline lookup yields CDR1 SGHTA and CDR2 FQGNSA. The V segment lost 4 bases and the J segment 4 bases; nucleotides outside the gene matches: 7. The CDR3 covers 16 residues. Here the CDR3 reads CASSSGPGQGYNEQFF. DNA of the CDR3: TGTGCCAGCAGCTCGGGACCGGGACAGGGGTACAATGAGCAGTTCTTC.

The genes are TRBV11-3 and TRBJ2-7; 7 nucleotides agree with TRBD2. J lost 1 base, V lost 5 bases, and 11 bases had no gene match. The V gene's germline CDR1 is SGHNT and CDR2 YENEEA. The CDR3 loop spans 16 amino acids. CDR3 in DNA: TGTGCCAGCAGCACGGGGGGACTTCGACAATCCTACGAGCAGTACTTC. Translation: CASSTGGLRQSYEQYF. Full variable domain (outside the CDR3, taken from reference TRBV11-3 and TRBJ2-7): EAGVVQSPRYKIIEKKQPVAFWCNPISGHNTLYWYLQNLGQGPELLIRYENEEAVDDSQLPKDRFSAERLKGVDSTLKIQPAELGDSAVYLCASSTGGLRQSYEQYFGPGTRLTVT.

V and J are TRBV7-9 and TRBJ2-1; 7 positions agree with TRBD1. The CDR3 totals 16 residues. The germline V gene has CDR1 SEHNR and CDR2 FQNEAQ (reference sequence). V lost 5 bases, J lost 0 bases, and 7 bases stayed unmatched. The DNA of the CDR3 is TGTGCCAGCAGCCAAACAGGGGCTAGCTCCTACAATGAGCAGTTCTTC. This codes for CASSQTGASSYNEQFF.

This chain uses TRBV9 with TRBJ2-1; D gene ambiguous. The ends were cut back, 1 base at V and 5 bases at J, with 13 bases in the middle. The CDR3 has 15 amino acids. CDR1 and CDR2 from the germline V gene are SGDLS and YYNGEE. The CDR3 loop is CASSVTTTINNEQFF. CDR3 nucleotide sequence: TGTGCCAGCAGCGTAACAACCACAATAAACAATGAGCAGTTCTTC.

This chain connects TRBV6-1 to TRBJ1-5; D call uncertain. CDR3 size: 12 residues. CDR1 and CDR2 from the germline V gene are MNHNS and SASEGT. The germline V and J ends were trimmed by 8 bases and 3 bases, with 8 bases remaining between them. CDR3 sequence: CASGQDNQPQHF. The CDR3 DNA reads TGTGCCAGCGGGCAGGACAATCAGCCCCAGCATTTT.

This chain links TRBV25-1 with TRBJ1-3; no clear D gene. The CDR3 covers 14 residues. V was shortened by 1 base and J by 4 bases, with 8 bases between the two germline ends. Germline CDR1 and CDR2: MGHDK and SYGVNS. The CDR3 DNA reads as TGTGCCAGCAGTGAATCGATCAGGGGAAACACCATATATTTT. Encoded protein: CASSESIRGNTIYF.

J is TRBJ2-3 and V is TRBV5-4, with 8 positions matching TRBD2. Trimming removed 2 bases from V and 3 bases from J; junction bases left unmatched: 8. Looked up from germline, CDR1 is SGHNT and CDR2 is YYREEE (reference sequence). The length of the CDR3 is 16 residues. CDR3 in DNA: TGTGCCAGCAGCTTTTACCAGCGGGAGTTAACAGATACGCAGTATTTT. It encodes CASSFYQRELTDTQYF.

V is TRBV4-1 and J is TRBJ2-1, with D unclear. The CDR3 sequence is 15 residues long. The germline CDR1 and CDR2 sequences are MGHRA and YSYEKL. Trimming took 1 base from V and 4 from J, leaving 11 bases between them. DNA of the CDR3: TGCGCCAGCAGCCAAGGTATTGATTTGTACAATGAGCAGTTCTTC. Its translation: CASSQGIDLYNEQFF.

The chain has TRBV6-6 and TRBJ2-7; D is undetermined. V lost 0 bases, J lost 3 bases, and 9 bases lay in between. The CDR3 contains 14 residues. Germline CDR1 reads MNHNY; CDR2 reads SVGAGI (reference sequence). In nucleotides, the CDR3 is TGTGCCAGCAGTTACTCGAACGTCGGCTACGAGCAGTACTTC. It yields the protein CASSYSNVGYEQYF.

This clone was detected ten times or more. J is TRBJ1-1 and V is TRBV2, with D unresolved. CDR1 and CDR2 from the germline V gene are SNHLY and FYNNEI. Trimming took off 4 bases at V and 4 bases at J, with 25 bases between the two ends. This CDR3 contains 18 residues. The CDR3 spells CASSGVQDFSDDGTEAFF. For the CDR3, the DNA is TGTGCCAGCAGTGGGGTTCAGGACTTTTCTGATGACGGCACTGAAGCTTTCTTT.

V is TRBV28 and J is TRBJ2-7; TRBD1 is a possible D gene (6 bases). Germline CDR1 MDHEN, CDR2 SYDVKM. The ends were cut back, 4 bases at V and 2 bases at J, with 18 bases in the middle. This CDR3 has 16 amino acids. The CDR3 DNA reads as TGTGCCAGCAGTTCCCCCAGGGGCGCTTCGGCCTACGAGCAGTACTTC. Its translation: CASSSPRGASAYEQYF.

This clone was counted a few times. This rearrangement joins TRBV15 to TRBJ2-7, with 7 bases identical to TRBD2. CDR3 size: 10 residues. With V trimmed by 10 bases and J by 6 bases, 3 bases remained unmatched. CDR1 and CDR2 (germline): LNHNV, YYDKDF (reference sequence). Here the CDR3 reads CAIGGSEQYF. CDR3 in DNA: TGTGCCATCGGGGGGTCCGAGCAGTACTTC. Full variable domain (outside the CDR3, taken from reference TRBV15 and TRBJ2-7): DAMVIQNPRYQVTQFGKPVTLSCSQTLNHNVMYWYQQKSSQAPKLLFHYYDKDFNNEADTPDNFQSRRPNTSFCFLDIRSPGLGDTAMYLCAIGGSEQYFGPGTRLTVT.

The chain links TRBV5-5 to TRBJ2-5, with TRBD2 matching over 7 bases. J lost 6 bases, V lost 4 bases, and 9 bases had no gene match. Per the germline V gene, CDR1 is SGHKS and CDR2 is YYEKEE (reference sequence). The CDR3 spans 14 residues. The CDR3 sequence: CASSPWGGTQTQYF. CDR3 bases: TGTGCCAGCAGCCCCTGGGGGGGAACGCAGACCCAGTACTTC.

The rearrangement links TRBV28 to TRBJ2-7; possible D gene TRBD1, 5 bases. The CDR3 is 13 residues long. CDR1 is MDHEN and CDR2 is SYDVKM in the germline V gene. Trimming cost V 6 bases and J 2 bases, with 11 bases left between them. The CDR3 region has the DNA TGTGCCAGCAGCCTTCTGGACACCTACGAGCAGTACTTC. It translates to CASSLLDTYEQYF.

This sequence joins TRBV20-1 and TRBJ1-4; no reliable D call. V lost 5 bases and J 5 bases, leaving 6 bases between the germline ends. Germline CDR1 reads DFQATT; CDR2 reads SNEGSKA (reference sequence). The CDR3 contains 11 residues. The CDR3 protein is CSAFVNEKLFF. CDR3 coding DNA: TGCAGTGCTTTCGTAAATGAAAAACTGTTTTTT.

The genes are TRBV4-1 and TRBJ2-7, with a possible D match to TRBD1 (5 bases). Trimming shortened V by 1 base and J by 2 bases, and 9 bases separated the two germline ends. The CDR3 runs to 14 residues. CDR1 MGHRA and CDR2 YSYEKL come from the germline V gene. The CDR3 nucleotides are TGCGCCAGCAGCCAAGTGCAGGGAACCTACGAGCAGTACTTC. This gives the protein CASSQVQGTYEQYF.

The V gene is TRBV2, the J gene TRBJ2-3; TRBD1 is a possible D gene (5 bases). Germline V CDR1 and CDR2: SNHLY, FYNNEI. V gave up 6 bases and J gave up 4 bases, with 8 bases separating them. The CDR3 runs to 12 residues. CDR3 sequence reads: CASRGRPDTQYF. The CDR3 nucleotides are TGTGCCAGCAGGGGGCGGCCAGATACGCAGTATTTT.

This clone was counted once. The chain combines TRBV7-2 with TRBJ1-4; the D gene is possibly TRBD1 (5 bases). CDR1 and CDR2 from the germline V gene are SGHTA and FQGNSA. The V end lost 1 base, the J end lost 8 bases, and 14 bases lay between the germline ends. This CDR3 comprises 15 residues. In DNA, the CDR3 is TGTGCCAGCAGCTTAGATCCCAGGGCAGGGGAAAAACTGTTTTTT. Translated: CASSLDPRAGEKLFF.

A few counts support this clone. The gene calls are TRBV6-4 and TRBJ2-3, with D possibly matching TRBD2 (7 bases). This CDR3 contains 16 residues. The germline gives CDR1 MRHNA, CDR2 SNTAGT. The V gene lost 3 bases and the J gene lost 0 bases, with 13 bases spanning the gap. CDR3: CASSDGGGGSTDTQYF. The CDR3 DNA reads TGTGCCAGCAGTGATGGAGGGGGGGGAAGCACAGATACGCAGTATTTT.

The chain recombines TRBV28 with TRBJ2-5, with D maybe TRBD2 (7 bases). The ends were cut back, 3 bases at V and 1 base at J, with 12 bases in the middle. Germline CDR1 reads MDHEN; CDR2 reads SYDVKM. The CDR3 spans 15 residues. The CDR3 loop is CASSFTGGPQETQYF. CDR3 in DNA: TGTGCCAGCAGTTTTACCGGGGGGCCCCAAGAGACCCAGTACTTC.

This rearrangement joins TRBV7-9 to TRBJ1-1; D might be TRBD1 (6 bases). Germline V gene data show CDR1 as SEHNR and CDR2 as FQNEAQ (reference sequence). The CDR3 has 14 residues. Trimming removed 3 bases at V and 0 bases at J, with 8 bases between. CDR3 region: CASSFGTLNTEAFF. CDR3 nucleotide sequence: TGTGCCAGCAGCTTTGGGACATTGAACACTGAAGCTTTCTTT.

The chain carries TRBV11-2 and TRBJ2-3; TRBD2 aligns across 12 bases. This CDR3 has 14 residues. Germline V gives CDR1 SGHAT, CDR2 FQNNGV. Unmatched junction bases numbered 3, after V lost 5 bases and J lost 6 bases. CDR3 amino acids: CASSTGTSGDTQYF. DNA for the CDR3: TGTGCCAGCAGCACAGGGACTAGCGGGGATACGCAGTATTTT.